The 17 T cell receptor beta chains given below trace back to one sample, sequenced in a study of cytomegalovirus exposure and HLA in healthy donors. The PCR was carried out with 60 Vbeta primers and 13 Jbeta primers. Generated by immunoSEQ multiplex PCR, the TCRdb table keeps only in-frame clones and is missing some. The sample has about 95,000 clones, approximately 72% seen once. Material: PBMCs. All receptors derive from a woman between 40 and 50 years old in good health and CMV-seropositive.

The V and J genes are TRBV19 and TRBJ2-6; D perhaps matches TRBD1 (5 bases). V dropped 7 bases and J dropped 1 base, with 11 bases sitting between them. The germline gives CDR1 LNHDA, CDR2 SQIVND (reference sequence). The CDR3 sequence is 15 residues long. The CDR3 protein is CASNNPGSGANVLTF. The CDR3 coding sequence is TGTGCCAGTAACAACCCAGGGTCTGGGGCCAACGTCCTGACTTTC.

The CDR3 reads CASSPFRQPINEKLFF. CDR3 sequence (DNA): TGTGCCAGCAGTCCATTCCGACAGCCGATTAATGAAAAACTGTTTTTT. The chain joins TRBV27 to TRBJ1-4, with D possibly matching TRBD1 (5 bases). Trimming took 5 bases from V and 4 from J, leaving 17 bases between them. CDR3 length equals 16 residues. Per germline, CDR1 MNHEY and CDR2 SMNVEV (reference sequence).

The rearrangement uses TRBV11-1 and TRBJ2-7, with 8 bases identical to TRBD1. The CDR3 has 15 amino acids. In germline, CDR1 is SGHAT, CDR2 FQDESV (reference sequence). Losses at the gene ends were 4 bases for V and 4 bases for J; bases not matched to a gene: 9. CDR3 amino acids: CASSYPDRGKYEQYF. In DNA, the CDR3 is TGTGCCAGCAGCTACCCTGACAGGGGTAAATACGAGCAGTACTTC.

The rearrangement links TRBV28 to TRBJ2-7, with TRBD1 matching 8 bases. The CDR3 extends over 16 amino acids. Germline V gene lookup returns CDR1 MDHEN and CDR2 SYDVKM. V lost 7 bases, J lost 7 bases, and 18 bases stayed unmatched. In DNA form, the CDR3 reads TGTGCCAGCATAGGGGGTCTAGACAGGGGCCCGAAGGAGCAGTACTTC. It yields the protein CASIGGLDRGPKEQYF.

The chain is built from TRBV6-5 and TRBJ2-1, with 10 bases lining up with TRBD2. V dropped 6 bases and J dropped 7; count of bases not matched to a gene: 9. Per the germline V gene, CDR1 is MNHEY and CDR2 is SVGAGI. The CDR3 runs to 15 residues. The CDR3 is CASSDPGLALNEQFF. The CDR3 DNA reads TGTGCCAGCAGCGACCCGGGACTAGCGCTGAATGAGCAGTTCTTC.

The rearrangement joins TRBV13 to TRBJ2-5; D is possibly TRBD1 (6 bases). The V end was cut by 5 bases, the J end by 2 bases, with 12 bases between. The CDR3 length is 14 residues. Germline values: CDR1 PRHDT, CDR2 FYEKMQ (reference sequence). CDR3 residues: CASSRQVKQETQYF. The CDR3 bases are TGTGCCAGCAGCAGACAGGTTAAACAAGAGACCCAGTACTTC.

The V and J genes are TRBV9 and TRBJ2-5, with TRBD2 as a possible D gene (5 bases). The CDR3 has 15 residues. Deletions cut 3 bases from V and 0 bases from J, with 12 bases between. Germline V gives CDR1 SGDLS, CDR2 YYNGEE. For the CDR3, the DNA is TGTGCCAGCAGCGCTCGAGGGAATTACCAAGAGACCCAGTACTTC. This translates into CASSARGNYQETQYF.

The CDR3 protein is CASSGGTSGRVYNEQFF. The CDR3 region has the DNA TGTGCCAGCAGCGGAGGGACTAGCGGGAGGGTATACAATGAGCAGTTCTTC. The chain combines TRBV9 with TRBJ2-1, with 16 bases matching TRBD2. The CDR3 is 17 amino acids. The germline V gene has CDR1 SGDLS and CDR2 YYNGEE. V shed 3 bases and J 4 bases; nucleotides not matched to a gene: 4.

This rearrangement joins TRBV6-5 to TRBJ1-1; 8 nucleotides agree with TRBD1. The CDR3 is made up of 13 amino acids. CDR1 MNHEY and CDR2 SVGAGI come from the germline V gene. V gave up 6 bases and J gave up 13 bases; unmatched junction bases: 13. The DNA for the CDR3 is TGTGCCAGCAGACTCGGACAGGGAGGGACCCTTTTCTTT. Its protein product is CASRLGQGGTLFF.

This sequence joins TRBV29-1 and TRBJ2-2; 8 bases agree with TRBD2. After removal of 3 bases from V and 7 bases from J, the junction contained 4 bases not matched to a gene. The CDR3 consists of 13 residues. Germline CDR1 SQVTM, CDR2 ANQGSEA. CDR3 bases: TGCAGCGTTGACGGGGGGGCCATCGGGGAGCTGTTTTTT. As protein: CSVDGGAIGELFF.

This clone was found a few times. The V gene is TRBV4-1, the J gene TRBJ1-1; possibly TRBD1 for D (5 bases). V lost 0 bases and J 0 bases, leaving 8 bases between the germline ends. The CDR3 length is 15 residues. The germline CDR1 and CDR2 sequences are MGHRA and YSYEKL. CDR3 DNA: TGCGCCAGCAGCCAAGATCCAGGGTTGAACACTGAAGCTTTCTTT. Translating it yields CASSQDPGLNTEAFF.

The genes are TRBV5-1 and TRBJ2-7; 15 bases are shared with TRBD2. Per the germline V gene, CDR1 is SGHRS and CDR2 is YFSETQ. The CDR3 is 16 residues long. V dropped 0 bases and J dropped 7; count of bases not matched to a gene: 5. The CDR3 here is CASSLDPGTSGREQYF. The CDR3 DNA sequence: TGCGCCAGCAGCTTGGACCCCGGGACTAGCGGGAGGGAGCAGTACTTC. Full variable domain (remainder filled in from reference TRBV5-1 and TRBJ2-7): KAGVTQTPRYLIKTRGQQVTLSCSPISGHRSVSWYQQTPGQGLQFLFEYFSETQRNKGNFPGRFSGRQFSNSRSEMNVSTLELGDSALYLCASSLDPGTSGREQYFGPGTRLTVT.

V is TRBV19 and J is TRBJ1-5; tentative D call: TRBD1 (6 bases). This CDR3 has 16 amino acids. The ends were cut back, 7 bases at V and 7 bases at J, with 23 bases in the middle. Germline V gives CDR1 LNHDA, CDR2 SQIVND (reference sequence). The DNA for the CDR3 is TGTGCCAGTACCAAAGTGGGAGAATACAGGGAGCAGCCCCAGCATTTT. It codes for CASTKVGEYREQPQHF.

Details on this clone: The junction departs from the called germline gene at one end, perhaps through a read error. The identical CDR3 is also encoded by other nucleotide sequences in the sample. The V and J genes are TRBV7-6 and TRBJ1-4; D gene unclear. The CDR3 contains 15 residues. Germline loops: CDR1 SGHVS, CDR2 FNYEAQ. The CDR3 sequence: CASSPAAGLSEKLFF. The CDR3 DNA is TGTGCCAGCAGCCCTGCGGCGGGGTTAAGTGAAAAACTCTTTTTT. Full variable domain (rest looked up from reference TRBV7-6 and TRBJ1-4): GAGVSQSPRYKVTKRGQDVALRCDPISGHVSLYWYRQALGQGPEFLTYFNYEAQQDKSGLPNDRFSAERPEGSISTLTIQRTEQRDSAMYRCASSPAAGLSEKLFFGSGTQLSVL.

This clone was detected only a few times. This chain links TRBV6-4 with TRBJ1-2; 7 nucleotides align to TRBD1. After removal of 5 bases from V and 7 bases from J, the junction contained 10 bases not matched to a gene. The length of the CDR3 is 14 residues. The germline CDR1 and CDR2 sequences are MRHNA and SNTAGT. The CDR3 DNA reads as TGTGCCAGCAGTCAGACAGGGACCTCCGGTGGCTACACCTTC. As protein: CASSQTGTSGGYTF.

This rearrangement joins TRBV27 to TRBJ2-5; perhaps TRBD2 as D (6 bases). The V gene lost 5 bases and the J gene lost 3 bases, with 19 bases spanning the gap. This CDR3 spans 16 amino acids. The germline CDR1 and CDR2 sequences are MNHEY and SMNVEV (reference sequence). CDR3 protein: CASSRGGAVREETQYF. CDR3 DNA: TGTGCCAGCAGTAGGGGAGGAGCGGTCCGAGAAGAGACCCAGTACTTC.

The chain joins TRBV5-1 to TRBJ2-7; TRBD2 matches 8 bases. The germline gives CDR1 SGHRS, CDR2 YFSETQ. The CDR3 covers 18 residues. J lost 1 base, V lost 0 bases, and 12 bases had no gene match. CDR3 nucleotide sequence: TGCGCCAGCAGCTTGGGGGCGGGAGGTACCGCCTTTTCCTACGAGCAGTACTTC. Amino acids: CASSLGAGGTAFSYEQYF.